Below are 14 T cell receptor beta chains sequenced from a single sample in a study of OX40 agonist ivuxolimab in advanced cancers. Produced via immunoSEQ multiplex PCR; TCRdb's table is partial and in-frame only. The repertoire holds tens of thousands of clones, with roughly 88% as singletons. The starting material was CD4+ or CD8+ T cells sorted from blood, obtained in a trial of the OX40 agonist ivuxolimab. The receptor set was obtained from an adult with an advanced solid tumor such as melanoma, head and neck, liver or kidney cancer.

The chain couples TRBV6-1 to TRBJ1-3; D gene unclear. The CDR3 contains 15 residues. Germline V gene lookup returns CDR1 MNHNS and CDR2 SASEGT. V was shortened by 6 bases and J by 0 bases, with 12 bases between the two germline ends. The CDR3 is CASSDLMSSGNTIYF. The CDR3 nucleotides are TGTGCCAGCAGCGACCTCATGAGCTCTGGAAACACCATATATTTT.

The chain employs TRBV7-3 and TRBJ2-7; weak D call: TRBD2 (6 bases). Germline V gene sequence: CDR1 SGHTA, CDR2 FQGTGA. The V gene lost 1 base and the J gene lost 4 bases, with 14 bases spanning the gap. The CDR3 extends over 15 amino acids. In DNA form, the CDR3 reads TGTGCCAGCAGCTTAAGTGGGAGGTTAGGTTACGAGCAGTACTTC. Its protein is CASSLSGRLGYEQYF.

V usage is TRBV7-2 and J usage is TRBJ2-1; D is uncertain. Germline assignment: CDR1 SGHTA and CDR2 FQGNSA. V was cut by 5 bases and J by 0 bases, with 11 bases left in between. The CDR3 runs to 15 residues. Here the CDR3 reads CASSDTPSSYNEQFF. CDR3 bases: TGTGCCAGCAGCGATACACCCAGCTCCTACAATGAGCAGTTCTTC.

This clone has more than one count but fewer than ten. The chain is built from TRBV5-1 and TRBJ2-2; D is uncertain. Trimming took off 0 bases at V and 4 bases at J, with 4 bases between the two ends. CDR1 and CDR2 from the germline V gene are SGHRS and YFSETQ. The CDR3 is 13 residues long. The CDR3 reads CASSLALTGELFF. For the CDR3, the DNA is TGCGCCAGCAGCTTGGCTCTCACCGGGGAGCTGTTTTTT.

The rearrangement uses TRBV30 and TRBJ2-7; D remains unclear. The V end lost 5 bases, the J end lost 2 bases, and 13 bases lay between the germline ends. The CDR3 totals 13 residues. The germline CDR1 and CDR2 sequences are GTSNPN and SVGIG (reference sequence). In DNA, the CDR3 is TGTGCCTGGTCCCGGAACCCTGCCTACGAGCAGTACTTC. This codes for CAWSRNPAYEQYF.

The rearrangement links TRBV14 to TRBJ2-5; 10 bases fit TRBD2. V lost 4 bases and J lost 14; bases outside the gene matches: 7. Per the germline V gene, CDR1 is SGHDN and CDR2 is FVKESK. The CDR3 extends over 12 amino acids. The CDR3 spells CASSPSGTSAYF. CDR3 DNA sequence: TGTGCCAGCAGCCCGTCCGGGACTAGCGCCTACTTC.

The chain combines TRBV6-5 with TRBJ1-1; TRBD1 might be the D (6 bases). Germline V gives CDR1 MNHEY, CDR2 SVGAGI. Trimming left V 2 bases short and J 5 bases short, with 12 bases between. The CDR3 runs 14 residues. This chain's CDR3 is CASSYKQGKTEAFF. For the CDR3, the DNA is TGTGCCAGCAGTTACAAACAGGGAAAGACTGAAGCTTTCTTT.

The chain links TRBV5-5 to TRBJ1-5; no clear D. The CDR3 totals 15 residues. Germline V gene data show CDR1 as SGHKS and CDR2 as YYEKEE (reference sequence). Trimming took 0 bases from V and 9 from J, leaving 16 bases between them. The CDR3 region is CASSLAVQVTWPQHF. The CDR3 DNA reads as TGTGCCAGCAGCTTGGCGGTGCAGGTTACTTGGCCCCAGCATTTT.

The chain couples TRBV28 to TRBJ2-3; D is perhaps TRBD2 (6 bases). Trimming stripped 5 bases from V and 3 bases from J, with 9 bases between. CDR3 length equals 13 residues. Germline CDR1 and CDR2: MDHEN and SYDVKM. CDR3 nucleotide sequence: TGTGCCAGCAGTACCGGAGGGACAGATACGCAGTATTTT. The encoded protein is CASSTGGTDTQYF.

This clone was observed a handful of times. CDR3 sequence: CASSLGGGSYEQYF. For the CDR3, the DNA is TGCGCCAGCAGCTTGGGCGGGGGCTCCTACGAGCAGTACTTC. The gene calls are TRBV5-1 and TRBJ2-7, with 7 bases aligning to TRBD2. Germline CDR1 and CDR2: SGHRS and YFSETQ. V dropped 0 bases and J dropped 0; count of bases not matched to a gene: 0. This CDR3 contains 14 residues. Full variable domain (missing parts from reference TRBV5-1 and TRBJ2-7): KAGVTQTPRYLIKTRGQQVTLSCSPISGHRSVSWYQQTPGQGLQFLFEYFSETQRNKGNFPGRFSGRQFSNSRSEMNVSTLELGDSALYLCASSLGGGSYEQYFGPGTRLTVT.

The sample holds one count of this clone. V is TRBV7-2 and J is TRBJ2-1; TRBD2 agrees at 11 bases. From germline, CDR1 is SGHTA and CDR2 FQGNSA. The CDR3 loop spans 15 amino acids. V lost 4 bases and J lost 6; bases outside the gene matches: 5. CDR3 DNA sequence: TGTGCCAGCAGCTCGGGACTAGCGGACTTCAATGAGCAGTTCTTC. It encodes CASSSGLADFNEQFF.

V usage is TRBV28 and J usage is TRBJ2-1, with 9 bases lining up with TRBD2. Trimming cost V 9 bases and J 0 bases; bases outside gene matches: 9. Germline V gene sequence: CDR1 MDHEN, CDR2 SYDVKM. CDR3 length: 16 amino acids. Here the CDR3 DNA reads TGTGCCAGTTTAGCGGGAGTGGGGGGCTCCTACAATGAGCAGTTCTTC. Translated: CASLAGVGGSYNEQFF.

The chain links TRBV27 to TRBJ2-5; no clear D gene. V was pared by 2 bases and J by 12 bases, with 16 bases between. Looked up from germline, CDR1 is MNHEY and CDR2 is SMNVEV (reference sequence). The CDR3 consists of 13 residues. The CDR3 here is CASSLDESSREYF. The CDR3 nucleotides read TGTGCCAGCAGTTTAGACGAAAGCTCCCGAGAGTACTTC.

The chain carries TRBV19 and TRBJ2-2, with D perhaps matching TRBD1 (5 bases). The V end was cut by 4 bases, the J end by 7 bases, with 10 bases between. The CDR3 runs 13 residues. From germline, CDR1 is LNHDA and CDR2 SQIVND (reference sequence). This CDR3 reads CASSTTAGGELFF. In DNA form, the CDR3 reads TGTGCCAGTAGTACGACAGCTGGCGGGGAGCTGTTTTTT.